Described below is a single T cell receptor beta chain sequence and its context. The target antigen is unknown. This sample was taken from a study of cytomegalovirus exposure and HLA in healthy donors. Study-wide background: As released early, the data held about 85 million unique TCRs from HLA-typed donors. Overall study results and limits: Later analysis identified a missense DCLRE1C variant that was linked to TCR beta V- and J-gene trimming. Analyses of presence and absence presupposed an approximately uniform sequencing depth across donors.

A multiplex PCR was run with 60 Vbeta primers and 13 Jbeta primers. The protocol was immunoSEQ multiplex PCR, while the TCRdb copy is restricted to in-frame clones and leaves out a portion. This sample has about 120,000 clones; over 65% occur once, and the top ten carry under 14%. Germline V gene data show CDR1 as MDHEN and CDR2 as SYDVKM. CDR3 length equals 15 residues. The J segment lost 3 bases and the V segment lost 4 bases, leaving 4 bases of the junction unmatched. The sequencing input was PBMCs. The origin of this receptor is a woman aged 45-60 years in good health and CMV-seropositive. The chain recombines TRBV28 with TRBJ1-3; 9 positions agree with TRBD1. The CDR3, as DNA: TGTGCCAGCAGTTCACAGGGGGCGAATGGAAACACCATATATTTT. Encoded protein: CASSSQGANGNTIYF.